This T cell receptor beta chain came from a study of response to subunit inactivated influenza vaccine. V shed 1 base and J shed 2 bases, with 11 bases lying between them. The CDR3 loop spans 16 amino acids. Germline V gene data show CDR1 as SEHNR and CDR2 as FQNEAQ (reference sequence). TCRdb redid the calling of the RT-PCR reads with MiXCR, one entry per CDR3 protein. The data show around 750,000 distinct CDR3 sequences, over 20% seen once. As for this clonotype: Its specificity is not known.

Findings of the study overall: Authors proposed each seasonal influenza vaccination draws in few new T cells.

The chain recombines TRBV7-9 with TRBJ2-2; no clear D. The receptor comes from a man between 45 and 60 years old who received an inactivated influenza vaccine. Here the sequenced sample was PBMCs from blood, taken around 5 days after vaccination. The CDR3 loop reads CASSLGRSRNTGELFF. Written as DNA, the CDR3 is TGTGCCAGCAGCTTAGGCAGGAGCCGAAACACCGGGGAGCTGTTTTTT.